This T cell receptor (beta chain) originates from a study of shared clonotypes between healthy human individuals. The table came from immunoSEQ multiplex PCR; TCRdb's copy has only in-frame clones and leaves some out. The sample includes more than 1.2 million clones, 97% to 99% of them seen just once. The CDR3 totals 13 residues. The germline CDR1 and CDR2 sequences are SNHLY and FYNNEI. V lost 2 bases and J 5 bases, leaving 9 bases between the germline ends. This clone occurred once. The source of this sequence is a man younger than 45 in good health. Sequencing input: naive CD4+ T cells sorted from blood. This sample's subset: CD45RA+ positively selected. The chain links TRBV2 to TRBJ2-5, with no clear D. The CDR3 nucleotides are TGTGCCAGCAGTGAATGGAATGGGGAGACCCAGTACTTC. Its translation: CASSEWNGETQYF.